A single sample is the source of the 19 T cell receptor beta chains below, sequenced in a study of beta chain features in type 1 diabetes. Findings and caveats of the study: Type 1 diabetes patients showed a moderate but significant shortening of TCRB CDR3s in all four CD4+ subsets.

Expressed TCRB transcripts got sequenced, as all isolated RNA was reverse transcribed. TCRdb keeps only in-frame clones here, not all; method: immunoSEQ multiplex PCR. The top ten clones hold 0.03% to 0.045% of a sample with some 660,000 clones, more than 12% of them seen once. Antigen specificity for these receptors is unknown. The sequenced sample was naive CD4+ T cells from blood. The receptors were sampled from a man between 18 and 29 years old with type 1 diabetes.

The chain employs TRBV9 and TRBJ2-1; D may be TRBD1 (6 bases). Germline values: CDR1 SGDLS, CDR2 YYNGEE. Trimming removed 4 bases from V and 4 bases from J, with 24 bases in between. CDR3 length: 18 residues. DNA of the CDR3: TGTGCCAGCAGCCTCAGGGTGGGTGTGGCAGGGGTTTACAATGAGCAGTTCTTC. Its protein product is CASSLRVGVAGVYNEQFF. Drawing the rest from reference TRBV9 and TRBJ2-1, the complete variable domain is DSGVTQTPKHLITATGQRVTLRCSPRSGDLSVYWYQQSLDQGLQFLIQYYNGEERAKGNILERFSAQQFPDLHSELNLSSLELGDSALYFCASSLRVGVAGVYNEQFFGPGTRLTVL.

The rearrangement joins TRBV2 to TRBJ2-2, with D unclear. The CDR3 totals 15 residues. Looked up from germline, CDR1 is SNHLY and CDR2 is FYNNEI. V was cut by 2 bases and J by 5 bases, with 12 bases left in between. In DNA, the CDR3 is TGTGCCAGCAGTGAATCCGGGTGGGGAACCGGGGAGCTGTTTTTT. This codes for CASSESGWGTGELFF.

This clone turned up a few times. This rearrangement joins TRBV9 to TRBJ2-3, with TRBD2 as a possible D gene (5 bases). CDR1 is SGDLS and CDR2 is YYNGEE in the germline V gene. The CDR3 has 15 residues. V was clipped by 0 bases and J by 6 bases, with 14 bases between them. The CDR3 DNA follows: TGTGCCAGCAGCGTAGCTAGCCGGACCGGGGATACGCAGTATTTT. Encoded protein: CASSVASRTGDTQYF.

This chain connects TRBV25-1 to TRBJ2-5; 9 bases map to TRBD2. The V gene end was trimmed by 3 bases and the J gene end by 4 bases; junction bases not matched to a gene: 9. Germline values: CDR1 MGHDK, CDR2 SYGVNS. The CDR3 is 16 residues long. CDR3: CASSDFSGREGETQYF. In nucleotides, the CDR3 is TGTGCCAGCAGTGACTTTAGCGGGAGAGAGGGAGAGACCCAGTACTTC.

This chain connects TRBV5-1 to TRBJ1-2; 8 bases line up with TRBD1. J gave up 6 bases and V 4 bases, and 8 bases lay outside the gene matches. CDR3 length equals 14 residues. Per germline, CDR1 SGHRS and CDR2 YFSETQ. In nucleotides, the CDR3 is TGCGCCAGCAGCCGGACAGGGAGAGAAGATGGCTACACCTTC. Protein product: CASSRTGREDGYTF. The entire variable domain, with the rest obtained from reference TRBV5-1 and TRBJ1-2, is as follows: KAGVTQTPRYLIKTRGQQVTLSCSPISGHRSVSWYQQTPGQGLQFLFEYFSETQRNKGNFPGRFSGRQFSNSRSEMNVSTLELGDSALYLCASSRTGREDGYTFGSGTRLTVV.

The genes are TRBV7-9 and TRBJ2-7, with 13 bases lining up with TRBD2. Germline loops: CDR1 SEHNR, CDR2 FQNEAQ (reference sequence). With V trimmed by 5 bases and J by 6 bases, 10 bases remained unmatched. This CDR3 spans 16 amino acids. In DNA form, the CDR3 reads TGTGCCAGCAGCCCCGCCCGACTAGCGGGGGGAATCGAGCAGTACTTC. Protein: CASSPARLAGGIEQYF.

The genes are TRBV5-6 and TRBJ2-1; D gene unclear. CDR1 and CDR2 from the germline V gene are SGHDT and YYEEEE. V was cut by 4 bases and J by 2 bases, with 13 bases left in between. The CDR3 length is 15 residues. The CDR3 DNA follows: TGTGCCAGCAGCCTGCCCCCGGGCACCTACAATGAGCAGTTCTTC. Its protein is CASSLPPGTYNEQFF.

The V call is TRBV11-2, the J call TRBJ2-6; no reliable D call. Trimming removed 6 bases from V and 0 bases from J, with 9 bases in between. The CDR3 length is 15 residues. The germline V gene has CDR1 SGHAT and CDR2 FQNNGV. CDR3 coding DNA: TGTGCCAGCAGTAAGCACAGCTCTGGGGCCAACGTCCTGACTTTC. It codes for CASSKHSSGANVLTF.

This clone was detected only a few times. The CDR3 region has the DNA TGCGCCAGCAGCCAAGGTGGACACCCAATGGCAGATACGCAGTATTTT. Translating it yields CASSQGGHPMADTQYF. The V gene is TRBV4-1, the J gene TRBJ2-3, with a possible D match to TRBD1 (5 bases). CDR3 length equals 16 residues. Germline V CDR1 and CDR2: MGHRA, YSYEKL. V lost 1 base and J 4 bases, leaving 15 bases between the germline ends.

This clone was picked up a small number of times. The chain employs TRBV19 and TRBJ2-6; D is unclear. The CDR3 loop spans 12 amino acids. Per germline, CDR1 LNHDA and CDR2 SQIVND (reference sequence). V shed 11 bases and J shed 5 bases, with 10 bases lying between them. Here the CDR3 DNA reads TGTGCCGGTTCGACCCGGGCCAACGTCCTGACTTTC. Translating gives CAGSTRANVLTF.

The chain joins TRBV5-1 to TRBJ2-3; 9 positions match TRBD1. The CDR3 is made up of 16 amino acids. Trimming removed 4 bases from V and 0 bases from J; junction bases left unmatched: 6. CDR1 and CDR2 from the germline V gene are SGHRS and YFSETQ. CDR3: CASSLGTGPSTDTQYF. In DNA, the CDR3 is TGCGCCAGCAGCCTTGGGACAGGGCCAAGCACAGATACGCAGTATTTT.

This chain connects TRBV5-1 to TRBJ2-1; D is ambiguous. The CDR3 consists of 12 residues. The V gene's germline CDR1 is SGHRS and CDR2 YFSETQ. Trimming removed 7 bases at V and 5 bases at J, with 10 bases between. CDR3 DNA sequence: TGCGCCAGCGGCGCTAAGGACAATGAGCAGTTCTTC. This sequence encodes CASGAKDNEQFF.

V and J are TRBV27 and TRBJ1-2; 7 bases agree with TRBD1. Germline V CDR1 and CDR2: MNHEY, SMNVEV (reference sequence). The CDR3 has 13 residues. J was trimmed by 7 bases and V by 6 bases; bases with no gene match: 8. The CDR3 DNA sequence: TGTGCCAGCAGAGCGACAGGGAGGGCTGGCTACACCTTC. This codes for CASRATGRAGYTF.

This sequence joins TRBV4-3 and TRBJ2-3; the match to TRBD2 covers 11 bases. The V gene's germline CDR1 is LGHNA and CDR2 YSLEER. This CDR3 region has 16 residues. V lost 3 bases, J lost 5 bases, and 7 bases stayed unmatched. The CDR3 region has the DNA TGCGCCAGCAGCCAGAGCACTAGCGGGGGAGGAGATACGCAGTATTTT. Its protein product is CASSQSTSGGGDTQYF.

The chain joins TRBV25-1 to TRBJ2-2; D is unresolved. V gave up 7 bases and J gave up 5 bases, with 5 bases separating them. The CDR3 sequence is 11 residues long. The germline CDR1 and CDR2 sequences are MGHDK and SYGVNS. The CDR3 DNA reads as TGTGCCAGCATAGGGACCGGGGAGCTGTTTTTT. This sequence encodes CASIGTGELFF.

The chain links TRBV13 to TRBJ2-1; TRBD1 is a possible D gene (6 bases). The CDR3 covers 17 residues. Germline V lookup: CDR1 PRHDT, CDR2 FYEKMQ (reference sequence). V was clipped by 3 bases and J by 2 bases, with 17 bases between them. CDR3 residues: CASSFLQGAPTYNEQFF. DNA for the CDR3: TGTGCCAGCAGCTTTTTACAGGGAGCACCTACCTACAATGAGCAGTTCTTC. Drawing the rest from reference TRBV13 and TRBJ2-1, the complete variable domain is AAGVIQSPRHLIKEKRETATLKCYPIPRHDTVYWYQQGPGQDPQFLISFYEKMQSDKGSIPDRFSAQQFSDYHSELNMSSLELGDSALYFCASSFLQGAPTYNEQFFGPGTRLTVL.

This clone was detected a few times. Written as DNA, the CDR3 is TGCGCCAGCAGCTCGACTAGCGGGAGGGCCAATGAGCAGTTCTTC. It translates to CASSSTSGRANEQFF. The V call is TRBV5-1, the J call TRBJ2-1; 14 bases fit TRBD2. The CDR3 extends over 15 amino acids. From germline, CDR1 is SGHRS and CDR2 YFSETQ. Trimming removed 3 bases from V and 6 bases from J; junction bases left unmatched: 2.

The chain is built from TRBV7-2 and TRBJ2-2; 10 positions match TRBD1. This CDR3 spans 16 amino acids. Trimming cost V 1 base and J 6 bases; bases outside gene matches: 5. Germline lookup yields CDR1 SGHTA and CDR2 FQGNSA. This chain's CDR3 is CASSLGEGQGPGELFF. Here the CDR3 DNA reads TGTGCCAGCAGCTTAGGAGAGGGACAGGGGCCCGGGGAGCTGTTTTTT.

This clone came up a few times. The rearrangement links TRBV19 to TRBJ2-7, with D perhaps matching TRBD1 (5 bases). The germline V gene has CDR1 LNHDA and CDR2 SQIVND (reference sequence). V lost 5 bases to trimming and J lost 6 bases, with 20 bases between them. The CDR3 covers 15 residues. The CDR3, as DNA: TGTGCCAGTAGTCAAGGGGTCTACCGTGCGTCCGAGCAGTACTTC. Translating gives CASSQGVYRASEQYF.